Sequencing of this TCR beta chain was carried out in a study of regulatory T cells in long-lasting Graves disease. This clonotype appeared a few times. The CDR3 runs to 15 residues. V was cut by 2 bases and J by 7 bases, with 17 bases left in between. CDR1 is DFQATT and CDR2 is SNEGSKA in the germline V gene (reference sequence). Time point specified: newly diagnosed GD, antithyroid drugs for less than 3 months. With RNA extracted from PBMCs as input, the TCR library was made. Building the TCR beta libraries relied on iRepertoire HTBI primers, and CDR3 regions underwent Arm-PCR. TCRdb reanalysed the multiplex PCR reads using MiXCR and keeps one entry per CDR3 protein. The table shows approximately 470,000 distinct CDR3 sequences, with around 15% occurring only once. Separately, the same data were catalogued under a study of T cells in Graves' hyperthyroidism and ophthalmopathy. That publication notes: In the first-round RT-PCR of the TCR CDR3, the HTBI primer set was used. The model predicted ophthalmopathy a median 6.5 months before onset.

The sequencing used peripheral blood mononuclear cells (PBMCs), collected at new diagnosis, from a patient treated with antithyroid drugs. The chain couples TRBV20-1 to TRBJ1-4; the D gene is possibly TRBD1 (6 bases). This TCR came from a man aged 40-50 years with Graves disease. The CDR3 reads CSARKVDRNPEKLFF. The DNA for the CDR3 is TGCAGTGCTAGAAAAGTAGACAGGAATCCTGAAAAACTGTTTTTT.